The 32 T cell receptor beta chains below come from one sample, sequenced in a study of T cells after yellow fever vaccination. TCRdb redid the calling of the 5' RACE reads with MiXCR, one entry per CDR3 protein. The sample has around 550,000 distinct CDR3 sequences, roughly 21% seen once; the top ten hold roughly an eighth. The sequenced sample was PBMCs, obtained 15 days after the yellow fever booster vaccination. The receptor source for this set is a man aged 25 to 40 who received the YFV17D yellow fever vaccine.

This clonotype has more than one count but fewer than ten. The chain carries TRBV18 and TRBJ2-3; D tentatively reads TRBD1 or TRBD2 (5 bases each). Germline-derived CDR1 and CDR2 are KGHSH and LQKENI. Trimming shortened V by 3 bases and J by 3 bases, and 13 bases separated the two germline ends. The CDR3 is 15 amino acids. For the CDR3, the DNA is TGTGCCAGCTCACCTCGTGAGGGGCGAACAGATACGCAGTATTTT. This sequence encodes CASSPREGRTDTQYF.

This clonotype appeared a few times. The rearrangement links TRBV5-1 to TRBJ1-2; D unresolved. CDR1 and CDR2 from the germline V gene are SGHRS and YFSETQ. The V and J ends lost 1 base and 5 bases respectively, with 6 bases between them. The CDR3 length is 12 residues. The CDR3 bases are TGCGCCAGCAGCTTGCCGTCGTATGGCTACACCTTC. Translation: CASSLPSYGYTF.

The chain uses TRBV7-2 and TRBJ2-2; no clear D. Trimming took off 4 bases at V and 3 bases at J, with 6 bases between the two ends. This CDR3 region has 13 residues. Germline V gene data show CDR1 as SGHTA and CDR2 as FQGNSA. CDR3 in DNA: TGTGCCAGCAGCTCCGCCTACACCGGGGAGCTGTTTTTT. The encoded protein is CASSSAYTGELFF.

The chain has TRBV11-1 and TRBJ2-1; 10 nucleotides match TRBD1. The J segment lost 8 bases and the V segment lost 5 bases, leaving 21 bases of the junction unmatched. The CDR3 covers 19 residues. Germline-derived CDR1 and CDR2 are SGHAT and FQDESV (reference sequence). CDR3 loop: CASSPWTRPRQGASDEQFF. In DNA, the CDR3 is TGTGCCAGCAGCCCCTGGACGAGACCTAGACAGGGGGCAAGCGATGAGCAGTTCTTC.

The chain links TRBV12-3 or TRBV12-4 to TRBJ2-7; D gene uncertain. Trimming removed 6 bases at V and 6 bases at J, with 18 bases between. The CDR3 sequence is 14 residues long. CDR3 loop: CASSPQFRSGEQYF. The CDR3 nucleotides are TGTGCCAGCAGCCCTCAGTTTCGATCGGGCGAGCAGTACTTC.

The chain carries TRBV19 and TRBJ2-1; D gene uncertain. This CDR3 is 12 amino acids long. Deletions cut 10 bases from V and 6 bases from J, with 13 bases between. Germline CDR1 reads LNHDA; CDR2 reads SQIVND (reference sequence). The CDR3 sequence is CATLEESNEQFF. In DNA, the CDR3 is TGTGCCACACTCGAGGAGAGCAATGAGCAGTTCTTC.

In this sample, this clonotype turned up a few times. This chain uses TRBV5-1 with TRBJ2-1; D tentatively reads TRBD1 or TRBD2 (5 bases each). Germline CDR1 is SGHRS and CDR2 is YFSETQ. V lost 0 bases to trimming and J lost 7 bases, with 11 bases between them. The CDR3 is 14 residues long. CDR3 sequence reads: CASSLAGTLNEQFF. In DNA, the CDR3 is TGCGCCAGCAGCTTGGCAGGGACCTTGAATGAGCAGTTCTTC.

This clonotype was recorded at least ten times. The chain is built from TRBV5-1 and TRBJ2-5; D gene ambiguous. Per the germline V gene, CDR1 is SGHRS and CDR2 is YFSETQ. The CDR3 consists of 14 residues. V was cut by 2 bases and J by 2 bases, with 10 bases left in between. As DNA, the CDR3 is TGCGCCAGCAGCTTCCAAGCCCTTCAAGAGACCCAGTACTTC. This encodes CASSFQALQETQYF.

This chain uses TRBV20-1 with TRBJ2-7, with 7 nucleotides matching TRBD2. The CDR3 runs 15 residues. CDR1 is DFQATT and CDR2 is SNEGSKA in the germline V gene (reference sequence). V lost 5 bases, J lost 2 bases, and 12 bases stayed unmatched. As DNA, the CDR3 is TGCAGTGCTTCGTGGGAGCGGGGTTTTACCTACGAGCAGTACTTC. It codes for CSASWERGFTYEQYF.

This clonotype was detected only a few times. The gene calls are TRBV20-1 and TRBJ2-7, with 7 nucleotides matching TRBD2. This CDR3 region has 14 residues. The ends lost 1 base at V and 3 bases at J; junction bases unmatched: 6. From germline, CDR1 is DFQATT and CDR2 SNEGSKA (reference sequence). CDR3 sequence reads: CSARGGGRVYEQYF. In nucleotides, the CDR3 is TGCAGTGCTAGAGGGGGGGGTCGGGTCTACGAGCAGTACTTC.

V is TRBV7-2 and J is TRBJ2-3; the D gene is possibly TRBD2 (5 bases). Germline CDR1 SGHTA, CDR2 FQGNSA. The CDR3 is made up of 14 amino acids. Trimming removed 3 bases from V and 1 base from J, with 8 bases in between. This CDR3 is CASSFGLRTDTQYF. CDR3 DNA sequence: TGTGCCAGCAGCTTTGGACTGCGCACAGATACGCAGTATTTT.

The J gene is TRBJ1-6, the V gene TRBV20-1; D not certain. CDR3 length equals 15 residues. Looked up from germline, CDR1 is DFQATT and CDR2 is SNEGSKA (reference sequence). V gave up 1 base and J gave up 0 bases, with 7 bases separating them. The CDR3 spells CSARATGSYNSPLHF. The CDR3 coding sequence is TGCAGTGCTAGAGCGACTGGCTCCTATAATTCACCCCTCCACTTT.

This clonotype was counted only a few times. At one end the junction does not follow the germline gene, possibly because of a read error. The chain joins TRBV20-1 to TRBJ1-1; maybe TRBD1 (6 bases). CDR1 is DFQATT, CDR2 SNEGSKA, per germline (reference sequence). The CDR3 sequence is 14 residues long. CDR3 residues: CSARGDNLNTEAFF. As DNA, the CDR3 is TGCAGTGCCAGAGGGGACAACTTGAACACTGAAGCTTTCTTT.

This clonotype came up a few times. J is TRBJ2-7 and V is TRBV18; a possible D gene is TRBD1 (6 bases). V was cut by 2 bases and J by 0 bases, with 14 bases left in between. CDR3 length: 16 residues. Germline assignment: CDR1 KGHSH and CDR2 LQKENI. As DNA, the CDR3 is TGTGCCAGCTCACCAGCGGACAGTAGAAGCTCCTACGAGCAGTACTTC. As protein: CASSPADSRSSYEQYF. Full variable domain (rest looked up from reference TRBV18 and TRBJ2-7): NAGVMQNPRHLVRRRGQEARLRCSPMKGHSHVYWYRQLPEEGLKFMVYLQKENIIDESGMPKERFSAEFPKEGPSILRIQQVVRGDSAAYFCASSPADSRSSYEQYFGPGTRLTVT.

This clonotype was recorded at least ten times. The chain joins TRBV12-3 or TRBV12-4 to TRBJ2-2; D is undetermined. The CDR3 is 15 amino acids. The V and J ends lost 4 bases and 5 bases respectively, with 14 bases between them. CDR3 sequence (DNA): TGTGCCAGCAGTTCCACCCGTCGCCAGACCGGGGAGCTGTTTTTT. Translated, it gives CASSSTRRQTGELFF.

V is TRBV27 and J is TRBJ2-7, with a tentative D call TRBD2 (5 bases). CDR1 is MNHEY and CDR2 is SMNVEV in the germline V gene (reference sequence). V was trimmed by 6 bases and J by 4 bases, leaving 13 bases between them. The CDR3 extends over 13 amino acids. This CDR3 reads CASSREHIYEQYF. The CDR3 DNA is TGTGCCAGCAGCCGGGAACACATATACGAGCAGTACTTC.

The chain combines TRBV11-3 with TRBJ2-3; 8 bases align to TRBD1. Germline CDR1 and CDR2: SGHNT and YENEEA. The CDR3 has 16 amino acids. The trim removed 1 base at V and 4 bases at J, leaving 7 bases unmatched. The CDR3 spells CASSLGQGASSDTQYF. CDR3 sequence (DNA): TGTGCCAGCAGCTTAGGTCAGGGGGCTTCCTCAGATACGCAGTATTTT. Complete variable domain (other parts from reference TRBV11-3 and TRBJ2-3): EAGVVQSPRYKIIEKKQPVAFWCNPISGHNTLYWYLQNLGQGPELLIRYENEEAVDDSQLPKDRFSAERLKGVDSTLKIQPAELGDSAVYLCASSLGQGASSDTQYFGPGTRLTVL.

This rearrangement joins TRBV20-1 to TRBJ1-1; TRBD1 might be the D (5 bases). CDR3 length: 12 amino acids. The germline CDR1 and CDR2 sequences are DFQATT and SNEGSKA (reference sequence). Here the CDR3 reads CSARGPNTEAFF. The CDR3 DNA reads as TGCAGCGCCCGGGGCCCGAACACTGAAGCTTTCTTT.

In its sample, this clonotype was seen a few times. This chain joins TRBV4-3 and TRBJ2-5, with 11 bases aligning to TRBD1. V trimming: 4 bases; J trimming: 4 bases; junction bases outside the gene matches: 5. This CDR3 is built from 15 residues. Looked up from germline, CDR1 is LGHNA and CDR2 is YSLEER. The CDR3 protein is CASSRHGTGGETQYF. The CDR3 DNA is TGCGCCAGCAGCCGCCACGGGACAGGGGGAGAGACCCAGTACTTC.

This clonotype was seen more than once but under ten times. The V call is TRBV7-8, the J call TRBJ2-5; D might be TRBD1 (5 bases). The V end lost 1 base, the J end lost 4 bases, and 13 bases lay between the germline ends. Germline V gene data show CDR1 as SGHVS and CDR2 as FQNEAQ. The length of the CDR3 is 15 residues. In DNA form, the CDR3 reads TGTGCCAGCAGCTTAGGGATTAGTGGGGCAGAGACCCAGTACTTC. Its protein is CASSLGISGAETQYF.

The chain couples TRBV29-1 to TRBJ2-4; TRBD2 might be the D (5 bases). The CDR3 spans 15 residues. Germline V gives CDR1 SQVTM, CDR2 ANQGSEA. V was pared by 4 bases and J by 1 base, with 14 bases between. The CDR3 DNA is TGCAGCGTTGGATCAATTCCGGGGGCCAAAAACATTCAGTACTTC. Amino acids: CSVGSIPGAKNIQYF. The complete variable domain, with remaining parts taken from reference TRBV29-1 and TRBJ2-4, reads SAVISQKPSRDICQRGTSLTIQCQVDSQVTMMFWYRQQPGQSLTLIATANQGSEATYESGFVIDKFPISRPNLTFSTLTVSNMSPEDSSIYLCSVGSIPGAKNIQYFGAGTRLSVL.

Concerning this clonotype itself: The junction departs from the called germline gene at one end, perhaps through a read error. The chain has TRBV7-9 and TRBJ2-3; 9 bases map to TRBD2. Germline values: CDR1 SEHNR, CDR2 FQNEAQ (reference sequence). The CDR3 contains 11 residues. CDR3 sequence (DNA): TGTGCCAGCAGCCTGGAAGTAGGGACTAGCTTT. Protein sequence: CASSLEVGTSF.

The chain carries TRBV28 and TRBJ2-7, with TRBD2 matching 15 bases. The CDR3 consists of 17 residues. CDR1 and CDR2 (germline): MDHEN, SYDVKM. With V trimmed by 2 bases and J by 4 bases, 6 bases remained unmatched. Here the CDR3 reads CASSLRTSGRARYEQYF. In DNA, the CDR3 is TGTGCCAGCAGTTTACGGACTAGCGGGAGGGCCCGGTACGAGCAGTACTTC.

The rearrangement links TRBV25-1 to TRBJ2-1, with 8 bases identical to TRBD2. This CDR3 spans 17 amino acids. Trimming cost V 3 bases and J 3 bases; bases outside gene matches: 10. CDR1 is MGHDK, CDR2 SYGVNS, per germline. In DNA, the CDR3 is TGTGCCAGCAGTGACCCCATGACTAGCGCTGGCTACAATGAGCAGTTCTTC. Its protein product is CASSDPMTSAGYNEQFF. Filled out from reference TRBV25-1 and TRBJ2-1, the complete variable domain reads EADIYQTPRYLVIGTGKKITLECSQTMGHDKMYWYQQDPGMELHLIHYSYGVNSTEKGDLSSESTVSRIRTEHFPLTLESARPSHTSQYLCASSDPMTSAGYNEQFFGPGTRLTVL.

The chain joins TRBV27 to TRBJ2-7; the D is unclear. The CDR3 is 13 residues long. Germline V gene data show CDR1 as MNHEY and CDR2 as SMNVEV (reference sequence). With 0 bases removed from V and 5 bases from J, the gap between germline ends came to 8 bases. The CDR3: CASSLSFLHEQYF. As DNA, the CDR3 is TGTGCCAGCAGTTTATCTTTCCTCCACGAGCAGTACTTC.

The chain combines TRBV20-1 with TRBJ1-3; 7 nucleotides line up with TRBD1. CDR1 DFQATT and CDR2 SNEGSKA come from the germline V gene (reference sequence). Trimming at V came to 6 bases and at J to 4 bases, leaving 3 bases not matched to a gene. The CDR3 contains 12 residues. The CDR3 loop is CSAGTAGNTIYF. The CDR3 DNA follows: TGCAGTGCCGGGACAGCCGGAAACACCATATATTTT.

CDR3 bases: TGTGCCAGCACCGAGCCCGGACTTACCTCCTACAATGAGCAGTTCTTC. Amino acid sequence: CASTEPGLTSYNEQFF. The chain combines TRBV5-5 with TRBJ2-1; maybe TRBD2 (5 bases). The CDR3 runs 16 residues. Germline V lookup: CDR1 SGHKS, CDR2 YYEKEE (reference sequence). The V and J ends lost 6 bases and 0 bases respectively, with 16 bases between them.

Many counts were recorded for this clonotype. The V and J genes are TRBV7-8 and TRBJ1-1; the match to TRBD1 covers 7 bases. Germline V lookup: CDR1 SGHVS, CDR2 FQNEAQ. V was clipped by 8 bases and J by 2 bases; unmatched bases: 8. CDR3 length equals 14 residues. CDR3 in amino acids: CASSLGTVNTEAFF. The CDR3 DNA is TGTGCCAGCTCACTGGGGACAGTAAACACTGAAGCTTTCTTT.

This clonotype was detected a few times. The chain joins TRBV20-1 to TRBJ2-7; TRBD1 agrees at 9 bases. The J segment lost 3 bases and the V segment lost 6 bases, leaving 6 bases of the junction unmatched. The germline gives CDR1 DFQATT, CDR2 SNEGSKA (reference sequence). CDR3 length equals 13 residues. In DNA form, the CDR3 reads TGCAGTGCGGAACAGGGGGCGGTCTACGAGCAGTACTTC. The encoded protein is CSAEQGAVYEQYF.

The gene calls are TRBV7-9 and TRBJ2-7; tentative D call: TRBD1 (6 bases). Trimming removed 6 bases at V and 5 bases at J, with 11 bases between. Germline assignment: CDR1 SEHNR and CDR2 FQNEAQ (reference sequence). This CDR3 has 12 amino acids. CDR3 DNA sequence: TGTGCCAGCAGGGTACAGGGCCACGAGCAGTACTTC. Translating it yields CASRVQGHEQYF. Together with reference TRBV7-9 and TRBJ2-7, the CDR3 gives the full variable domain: DTGVSQNPRHKITKRGQNVTFRCDPISEHNRLYWYRQTLGQGPEFLTYFQNEAQLEKSRLLSDRFSAERPKGSFSTLEIQRTEQGDSAMYLCASRVQGHEQYFGPGTRLTVT.

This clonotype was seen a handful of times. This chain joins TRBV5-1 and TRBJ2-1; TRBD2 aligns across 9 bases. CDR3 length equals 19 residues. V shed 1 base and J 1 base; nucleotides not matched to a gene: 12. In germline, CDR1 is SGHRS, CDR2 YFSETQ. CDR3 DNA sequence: TGCGCCAGCAGCTTGTTGGGACTAGCAAATCTAAGGTCCTACAATGAGCAGTTCTTC. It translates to CASSLLGLANLRSYNEQFF.

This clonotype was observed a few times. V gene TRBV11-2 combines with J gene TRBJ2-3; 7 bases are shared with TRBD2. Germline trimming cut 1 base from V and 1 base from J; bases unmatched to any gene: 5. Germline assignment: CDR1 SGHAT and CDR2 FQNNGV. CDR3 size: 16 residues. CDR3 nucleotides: TGTGCCAGCAGCTTAGGGGCTAGCGGTCGCACAGATACGCAGTATTTT. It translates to CASSLGASGRTDTQYF.